These 9 T cell receptor beta chains came from one sample sequenced in a study of blood T cell repertoires in COVID-19. Libraries were prepared by immunoSEQ multiplex PCR; TCRdb keeps only in-frame clonotypes and omits some of them. The data contain hundreds of thousands of clones, 75% to 90% of them seen just once; the ten biggest clones take up under 30%. Sequencing input: peripheral blood. The receptors were sampled from a man in his forties with acute or convalescent COVID-19.

In the case of this clone: Other DNA sequences in this specimen translate into the identical CDR3. The chain recombines TRBV5-1 with TRBJ2-5; 9 nucleotides line up with TRBD1. Germline CDR1 reads SGHRS; CDR2 reads YFSETQ. The ends lost 3 bases at V and 1 base at J; junction bases unmatched: 1. CDR3 length: 14 amino acids. The DNA for the CDR3 is TGCGCCAGCAGCTCGGGACAGGGCCAAGAGACCCAGTACTTC. Residues: CASSSGQGQETQYF.

This clone was detected a few times. The chain carries TRBV18 and TRBJ2-1; 7 bases line up with TRBD1. The CDR3 totals 16 residues. Trimming at V came to 3 bases and at J to 3 bases, leaving 8 bases not matched to a gene. Per germline, CDR1 KGHSH and CDR2 LQKENI. CDR3 DNA: TGTGCCAGCTCACCTAACGCCGGGACAGACTACAATGAGCAGTTCTTC. This codes for CASSPNAGTDYNEQFF.

The chain is built from TRBV9 and TRBJ1-2; no clear D gene. Trimming removed 0 bases at V and 3 bases at J, with 12 bases between. The CDR3 sequence is 15 residues long. The germline gives CDR1 SGDLS, CDR2 YYNGEE. CDR3 residues: CASSVAGGSDYGYTF. The CDR3 DNA sequence: TGTGCCAGCAGCGTAGCTGGAGGGTCTGACTATGGCTACACCTTC.

This rearrangement joins TRBV10-3 to TRBJ1-5; 7 positions match TRBD1. CDR3 size: 13 residues. The V gene's germline CDR1 is ENHRY and CDR2 SYGVKD. The V and J ends lost 4 bases and 7 bases, in that order; junction bases with no gene match: 4. DNA of the CDR3: TGTGCCATCAGTGGACAGGGAGGACAGCCCCAGCATTTT. Its translation: CAISGQGGQPQHF.

The chain joins TRBV13 to TRBJ2-7, with TRBD1 matching 8 bases. CDR3 length: 15 residues. Unmatched junction bases numbered 11, after V lost 7 bases and J lost 3 bases. Germline V gene sequence: CDR1 PRHDT, CDR2 FYEKMQ (reference sequence). The CDR3 DNA reads TGTGCCAGCACTCCTCCGGGACAGGCCCTCTACGAGCAGTACTTC. Protein sequence: CASTPPGQALYEQYF.

The J gene is TRBJ1-1, the V gene TRBV3-1 (or the pseudogene TRBV3-2); D possibly corresponds to TRBD1 (6 bases). Per germline, CDR1 LGHDT and CDR2 YNNKEL (reference sequence). The CDR3 is 11 amino acids. Between the trimmed V and J ends, which lost 4 bases and 10 bases, there was a span of 10 bases. CDR3 nucleotides: TGTGCCAGCAGCCTTTCAGGGGCAGCTTTCTTT. This encodes CASSLSGAAFF.

The rearrangement joins TRBV7-7 to TRBJ2-7; 9 bases map to TRBD1. The V gene end was trimmed by 4 bases and the J gene end by 6 bases; junction bases not matched to a gene: 4. Germline lookup yields CDR1 SSHAT and CDR2 FNYEAQ (reference sequence). The CDR3 length is 13 residues. CDR3 sequence: CASSSSTGGEQYF. The DNA for the CDR3 is TGTGCCAGCAGCTCGTCGACAGGGGGCGAGCAGTACTTC.

This chain uses TRBV5-1 with TRBJ1-2; TRBD1 agrees at 7 bases. From germline, CDR1 is SGHRS and CDR2 YFSETQ. This CDR3 spans 12 amino acids. J lost 7 bases, V lost 4 bases, and 4 bases had no gene match. The CDR3 reads CASSINRGGYTF. DNA for the CDR3: TGCGCCAGCAGCATTAACAGGGGTGGCTACACCTTC.

The chain carries TRBV11-1 and TRBJ1-4; TRBD1 agrees at 9 bases. Germline V gene data show CDR1 as SGHAT and CDR2 as FQDESV (reference sequence). The CDR3 spans 13 residues. Trimming at V came to 4 bases and at J to 6 bases, leaving 0 bases not matched to a gene. The CDR3 coding sequence is TGTGCCAGCAGCTGGACAGGGGATGAAAAACTGTTTTTT. As protein: CASSWTGDEKLFF.